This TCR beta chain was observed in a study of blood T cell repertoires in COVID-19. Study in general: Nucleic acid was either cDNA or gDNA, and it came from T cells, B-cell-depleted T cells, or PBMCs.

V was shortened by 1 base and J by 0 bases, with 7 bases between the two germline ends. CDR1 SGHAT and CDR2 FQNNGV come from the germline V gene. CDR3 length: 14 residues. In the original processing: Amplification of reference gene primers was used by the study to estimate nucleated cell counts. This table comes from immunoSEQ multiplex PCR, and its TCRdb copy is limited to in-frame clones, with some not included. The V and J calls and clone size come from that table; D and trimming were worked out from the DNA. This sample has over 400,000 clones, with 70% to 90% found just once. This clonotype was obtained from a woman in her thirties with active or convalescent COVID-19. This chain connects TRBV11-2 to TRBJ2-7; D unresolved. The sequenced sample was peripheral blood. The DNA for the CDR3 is TGTGCCAGCAGCTTAGGGTACAGCTCCTACGAGCAGTACTTC. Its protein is CASSLGYSSYEQYF.